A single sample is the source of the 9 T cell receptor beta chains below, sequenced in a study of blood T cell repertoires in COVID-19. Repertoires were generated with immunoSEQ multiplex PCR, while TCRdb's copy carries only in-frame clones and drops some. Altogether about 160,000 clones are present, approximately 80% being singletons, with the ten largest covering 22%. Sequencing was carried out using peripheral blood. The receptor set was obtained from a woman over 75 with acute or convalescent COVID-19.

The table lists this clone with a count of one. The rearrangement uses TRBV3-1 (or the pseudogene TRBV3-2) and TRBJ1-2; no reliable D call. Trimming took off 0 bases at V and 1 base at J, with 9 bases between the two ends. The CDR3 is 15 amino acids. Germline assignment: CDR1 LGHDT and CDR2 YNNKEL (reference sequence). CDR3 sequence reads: CASSQDPRGNYGYTF. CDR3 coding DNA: TGTGCCAGCAGCCAAGATCCTCGCGGTAACTATGGCTACACCTTC.

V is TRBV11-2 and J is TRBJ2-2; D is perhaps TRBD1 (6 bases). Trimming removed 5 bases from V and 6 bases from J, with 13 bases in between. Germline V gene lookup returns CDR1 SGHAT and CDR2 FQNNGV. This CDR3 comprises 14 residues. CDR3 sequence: CASSRDTVAGELFF. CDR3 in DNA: TGTGCCAGCAGCCGGGACACCGTCGCCGGGGAGCTGTTTTTT.

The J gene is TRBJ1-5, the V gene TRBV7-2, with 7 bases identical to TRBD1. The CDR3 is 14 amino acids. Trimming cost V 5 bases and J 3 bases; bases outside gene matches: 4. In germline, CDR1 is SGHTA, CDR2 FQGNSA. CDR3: CASSRTGSNQPQHF. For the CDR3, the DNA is TGTGCCAGCAGCCGGACAGGTTCCAATCAGCCCCAGCATTTT.

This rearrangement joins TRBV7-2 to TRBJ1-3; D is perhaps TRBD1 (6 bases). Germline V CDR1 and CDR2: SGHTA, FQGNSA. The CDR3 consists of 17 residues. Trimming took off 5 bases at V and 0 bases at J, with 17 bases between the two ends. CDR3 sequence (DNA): TGTGCCAGCAGCCCTCTAGGGGGGGTGATCTCTGGAAACACCATATATTTT. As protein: CASSPLGGVISGNTIYF.

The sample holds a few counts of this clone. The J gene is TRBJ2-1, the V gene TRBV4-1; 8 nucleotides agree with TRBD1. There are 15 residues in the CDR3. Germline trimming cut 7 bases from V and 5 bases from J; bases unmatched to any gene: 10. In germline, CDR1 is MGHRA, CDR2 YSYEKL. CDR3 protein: CASTRGRGLHNEQFF. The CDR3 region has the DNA TGCGCCAGCACCCGAGGCAGGGGGCTTCACAATGAGCAGTTCTTC.

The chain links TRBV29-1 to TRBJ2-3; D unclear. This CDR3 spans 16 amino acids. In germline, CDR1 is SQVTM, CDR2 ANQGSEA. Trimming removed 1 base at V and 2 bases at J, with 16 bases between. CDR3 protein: CSVEGASTLATDTQYF. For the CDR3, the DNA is TGCAGCGTTGAAGGGGCGAGCACCTTGGCCACAGATACGCAGTATTTT.

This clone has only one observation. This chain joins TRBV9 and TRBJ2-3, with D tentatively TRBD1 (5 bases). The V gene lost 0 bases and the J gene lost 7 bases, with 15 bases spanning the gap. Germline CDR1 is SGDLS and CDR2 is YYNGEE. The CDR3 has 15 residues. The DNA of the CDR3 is TGTGCCAGCAGCGTAGCTCAGGCCTCAGGGTATACGCAGTATTTT. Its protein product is CASSVAQASGYTQYF.

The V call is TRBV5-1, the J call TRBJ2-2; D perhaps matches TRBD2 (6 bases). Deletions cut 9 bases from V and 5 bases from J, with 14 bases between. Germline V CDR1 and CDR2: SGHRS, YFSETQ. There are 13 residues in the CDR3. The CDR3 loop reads CATGGVGTGELFF. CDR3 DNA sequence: TGCGCCACCGGCGGGGTCGGAACCGGGGAGCTGTTTTTT.

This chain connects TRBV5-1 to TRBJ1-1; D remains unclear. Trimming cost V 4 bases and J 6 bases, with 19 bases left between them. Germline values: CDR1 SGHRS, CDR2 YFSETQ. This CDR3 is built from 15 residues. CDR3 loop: CASSVPGNKVAEAFF. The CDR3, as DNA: TGCGCCAGCAGCGTGCCGGGGAACAAGGTCGCTGAAGCTTTCTTT.